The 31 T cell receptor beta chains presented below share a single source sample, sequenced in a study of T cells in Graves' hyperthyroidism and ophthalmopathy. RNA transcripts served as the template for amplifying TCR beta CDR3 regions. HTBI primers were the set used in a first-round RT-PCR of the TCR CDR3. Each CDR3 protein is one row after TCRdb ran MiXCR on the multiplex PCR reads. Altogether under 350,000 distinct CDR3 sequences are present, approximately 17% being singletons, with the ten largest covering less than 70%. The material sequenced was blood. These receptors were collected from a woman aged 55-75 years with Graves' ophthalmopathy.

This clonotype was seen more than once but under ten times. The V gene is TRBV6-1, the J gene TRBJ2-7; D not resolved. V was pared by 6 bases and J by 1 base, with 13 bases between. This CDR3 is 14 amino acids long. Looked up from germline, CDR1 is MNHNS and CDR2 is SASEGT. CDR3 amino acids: CASRKDQVSYEQYF. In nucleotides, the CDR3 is TGTGCCAGCAGGAAAGACCAGGTGTCCTACGAGCAGTACTTC.

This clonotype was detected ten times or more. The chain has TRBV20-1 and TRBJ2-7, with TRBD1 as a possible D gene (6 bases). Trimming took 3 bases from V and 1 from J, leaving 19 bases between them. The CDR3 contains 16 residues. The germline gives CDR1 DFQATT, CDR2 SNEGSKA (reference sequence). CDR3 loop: CSARDTGTGTSYEQYF. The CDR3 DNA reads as TGCAGTGCTAGGGACACCGGCACAGGGACATCCTACGAGCAGTACTTC.

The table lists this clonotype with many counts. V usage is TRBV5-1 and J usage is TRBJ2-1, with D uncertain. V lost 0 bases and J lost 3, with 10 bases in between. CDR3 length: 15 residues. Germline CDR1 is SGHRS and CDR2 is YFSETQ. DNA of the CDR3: TGCGCCAGCAGCTTGGCCTTAGCAGACTACAATGAGCAGTTCTTC. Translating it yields CASSLALADYNEQFF.

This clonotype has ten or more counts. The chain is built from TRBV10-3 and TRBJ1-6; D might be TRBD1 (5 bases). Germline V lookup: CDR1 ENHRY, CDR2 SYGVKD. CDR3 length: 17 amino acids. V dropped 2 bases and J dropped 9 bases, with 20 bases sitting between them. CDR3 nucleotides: TGTGCCATCAGTGAGCCCGACCCCGGGCGCGGGGGTTCACCCCTCCACTTT. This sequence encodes CAISEPDPGRGGSPLHF.

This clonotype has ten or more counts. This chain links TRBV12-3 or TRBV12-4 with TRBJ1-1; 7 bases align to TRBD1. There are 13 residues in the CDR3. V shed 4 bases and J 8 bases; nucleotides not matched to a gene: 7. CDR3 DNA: TGTGCCAGCAGTTCGGGACAGCAAGCAGAAGCTTTCTTT. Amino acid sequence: CASSSGQQAEAFF.

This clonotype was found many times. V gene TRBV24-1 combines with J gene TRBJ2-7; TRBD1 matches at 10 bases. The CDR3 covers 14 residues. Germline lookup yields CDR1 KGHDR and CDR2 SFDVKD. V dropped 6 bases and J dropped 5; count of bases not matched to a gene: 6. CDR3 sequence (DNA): TGTGCCACCAGTTCCAGGACAGGGGGACACGAGCAGTACTTC. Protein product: CATSSRTGGHEQYF.

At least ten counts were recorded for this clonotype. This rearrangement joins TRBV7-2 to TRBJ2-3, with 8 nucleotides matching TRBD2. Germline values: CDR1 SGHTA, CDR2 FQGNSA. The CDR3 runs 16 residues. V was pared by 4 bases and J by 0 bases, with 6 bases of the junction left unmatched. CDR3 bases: TGTGCCAGCAGCTATACCGGGACTAGGAGCACAGATACGCAGTATTTT. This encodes CASSYTGTRSTDTQYF.

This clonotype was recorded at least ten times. The CDR3 coding sequence is TGTGCCAGTAGGCCCAAGGGGTCTGGGGCCAACGTCCTGACTTTC. Residues: CASRPKGSGANVLTF. The rearrangement links TRBV19 to TRBJ2-6; weak D call: TRBD1 (5 bases). Per germline, CDR1 LNHDA and CDR2 SQIVND (reference sequence). Trimming took 6 bases from V and 1 from J, leaving 10 bases between them. There are 15 residues in the CDR3.

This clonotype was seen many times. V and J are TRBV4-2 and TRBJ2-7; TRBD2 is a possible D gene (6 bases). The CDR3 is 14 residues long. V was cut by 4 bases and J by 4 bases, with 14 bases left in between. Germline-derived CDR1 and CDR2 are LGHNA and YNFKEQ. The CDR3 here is CASSPAGGSYEQYF. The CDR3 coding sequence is TGTGCCAGCAGCCCGGCCGGAGGGAGTTACGAGCAGTACTTC.

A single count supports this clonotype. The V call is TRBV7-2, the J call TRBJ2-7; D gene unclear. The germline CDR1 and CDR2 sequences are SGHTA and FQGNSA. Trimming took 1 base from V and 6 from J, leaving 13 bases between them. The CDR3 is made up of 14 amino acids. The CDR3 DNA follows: TGTGCCAGCAGCTTAGACCCCTACGTGAGCGAGCAGTACTTC. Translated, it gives CASSLDPYVSEQYF.

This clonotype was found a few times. The CDR3 reads CSASTGQGGSVTEAFF. DNA of the CDR3: TGCAGTGCTAGCACCGGACAGGGAGGCTCGGTGACTGAAGCTTTCTTT. V gene TRBV20-1 combines with J gene TRBJ1-1, with TRBD1 matching over 8 bases. This CDR3 is 16 amino acids long. Germline lookup yields CDR1 DFQATT and CDR2 SNEGSKA (reference sequence). V trimming: 3 bases; J trimming: 5 bases; junction bases outside the gene matches: 14.

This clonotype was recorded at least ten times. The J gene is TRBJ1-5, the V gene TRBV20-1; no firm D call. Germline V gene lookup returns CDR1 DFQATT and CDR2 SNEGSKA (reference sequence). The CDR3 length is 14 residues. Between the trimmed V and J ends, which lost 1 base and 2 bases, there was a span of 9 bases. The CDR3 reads CSARGLNGNQPQHF. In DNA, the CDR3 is TGCAGTGCTAGAGGACTAAATGGCAATCAGCCCCAGCATTTT.

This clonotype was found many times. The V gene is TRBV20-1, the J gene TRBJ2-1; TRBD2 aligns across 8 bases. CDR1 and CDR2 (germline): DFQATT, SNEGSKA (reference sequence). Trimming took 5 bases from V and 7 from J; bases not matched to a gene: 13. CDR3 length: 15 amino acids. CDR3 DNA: TGCAGTGCTCAGGGAAAAAGCGGGAGTTTTAATGAGCAGTTCTTC. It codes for CSAQGKSGSFNEQFF.

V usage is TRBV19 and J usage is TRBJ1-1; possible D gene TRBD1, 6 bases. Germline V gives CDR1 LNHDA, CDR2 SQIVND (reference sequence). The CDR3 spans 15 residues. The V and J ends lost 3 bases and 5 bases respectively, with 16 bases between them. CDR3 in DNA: TGTGCCAGTAGTATTCAAGGGGGGCTAAGGACTGAAGCTTTCTTT. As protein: CASSIQGGLRTEAFF. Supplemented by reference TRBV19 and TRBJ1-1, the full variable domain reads DGGITQSPKYLFRKEGQNVTLSCEQNLNHDAMYWYRQDPGQGLRLIYYSQIVNDFQKGDIAEGYSVSREKKESFPLTVTSAQKNPTAFYLCASSIQGGLRTEAFFGQGTRLTVV.

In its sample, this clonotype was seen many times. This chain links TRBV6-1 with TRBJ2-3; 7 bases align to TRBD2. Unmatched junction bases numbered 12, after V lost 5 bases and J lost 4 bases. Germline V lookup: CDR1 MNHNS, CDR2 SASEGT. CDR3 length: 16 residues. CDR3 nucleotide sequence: TGTGCCAGCAGTTCCGCTGGGAGGGGTTTCCCAGATACGCAGTATTTT. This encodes CASSSAGRGFPDTQYF.

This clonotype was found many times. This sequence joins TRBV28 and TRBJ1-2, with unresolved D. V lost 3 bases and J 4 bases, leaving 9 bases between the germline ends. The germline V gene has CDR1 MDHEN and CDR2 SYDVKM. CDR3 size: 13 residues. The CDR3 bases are TGTGCCAGCAGTTTTCATGGGCCCTATGGCTACACCTTC. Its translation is CASSFHGPYGYTF.

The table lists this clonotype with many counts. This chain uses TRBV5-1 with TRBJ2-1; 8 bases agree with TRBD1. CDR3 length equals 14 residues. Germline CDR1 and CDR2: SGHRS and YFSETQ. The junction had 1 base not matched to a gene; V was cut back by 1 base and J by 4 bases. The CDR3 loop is CASSLRQGYNEQFF. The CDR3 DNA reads TGCGCCAGCAGCTTGCGACAGGGGTACAATGAGCAGTTCTTC.

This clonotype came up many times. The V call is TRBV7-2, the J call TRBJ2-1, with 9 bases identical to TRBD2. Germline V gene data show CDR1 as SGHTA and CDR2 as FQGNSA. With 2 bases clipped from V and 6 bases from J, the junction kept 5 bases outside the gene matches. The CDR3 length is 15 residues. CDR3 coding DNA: TGTGCCAGCAGCTTACGCGGGGGGGCAGGCAATGAGCAGTTCTTC. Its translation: CASSLRGGAGNEQFF.

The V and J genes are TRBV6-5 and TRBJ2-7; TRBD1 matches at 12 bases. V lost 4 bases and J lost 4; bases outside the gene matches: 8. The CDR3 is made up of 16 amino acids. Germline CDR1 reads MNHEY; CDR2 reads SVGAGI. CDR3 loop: CASSFLGTGGAYEQYF. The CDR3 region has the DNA TGTGCCAGCAGTTTCCTCGGGACAGGGGGCGCATACGAGCAGTACTTC.

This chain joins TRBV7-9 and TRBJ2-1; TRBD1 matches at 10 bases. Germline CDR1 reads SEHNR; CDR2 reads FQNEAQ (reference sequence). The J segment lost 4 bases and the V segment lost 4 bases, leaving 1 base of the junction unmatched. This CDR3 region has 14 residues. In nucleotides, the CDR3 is TGTGCCAGCAGCTGGGGACAGGGGTACAATGAGCAGTTCTTC. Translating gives CASSWGQGYNEQFF.

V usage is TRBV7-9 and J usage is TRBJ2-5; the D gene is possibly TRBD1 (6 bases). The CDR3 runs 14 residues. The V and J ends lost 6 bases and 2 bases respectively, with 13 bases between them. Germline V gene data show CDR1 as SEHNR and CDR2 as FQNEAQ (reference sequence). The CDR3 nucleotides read TGTGCCAGCAGTCCCTGGGGGCGGCAAGAGACCCAGTACTTC. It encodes CASSPWGRQETQYF.

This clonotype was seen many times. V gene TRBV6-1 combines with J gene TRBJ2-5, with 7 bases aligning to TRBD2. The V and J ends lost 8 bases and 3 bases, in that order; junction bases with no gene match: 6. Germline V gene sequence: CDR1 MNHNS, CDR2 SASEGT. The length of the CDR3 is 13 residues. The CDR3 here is CASASGPEETQYF. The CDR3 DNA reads TGTGCCAGCGCTAGCGGACCAGAAGAGACCCAGTACTTC.

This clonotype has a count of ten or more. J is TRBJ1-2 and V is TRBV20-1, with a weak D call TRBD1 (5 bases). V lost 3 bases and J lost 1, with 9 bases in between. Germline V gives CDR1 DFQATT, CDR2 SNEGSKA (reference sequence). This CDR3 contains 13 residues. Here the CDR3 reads CSASERGNYGYTF. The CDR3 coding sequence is TGCAGTGCTAGCGAGAGGGGTAACTATGGCTACACCTTC.

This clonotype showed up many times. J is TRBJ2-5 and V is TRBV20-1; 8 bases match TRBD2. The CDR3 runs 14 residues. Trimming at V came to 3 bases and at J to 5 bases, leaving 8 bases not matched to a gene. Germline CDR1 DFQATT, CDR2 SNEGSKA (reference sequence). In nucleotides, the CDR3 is TGCAGTGCTAGGGTTGGACTAGCCCGGGAGACCCAGTACTTC. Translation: CSARVGLARETQYF.

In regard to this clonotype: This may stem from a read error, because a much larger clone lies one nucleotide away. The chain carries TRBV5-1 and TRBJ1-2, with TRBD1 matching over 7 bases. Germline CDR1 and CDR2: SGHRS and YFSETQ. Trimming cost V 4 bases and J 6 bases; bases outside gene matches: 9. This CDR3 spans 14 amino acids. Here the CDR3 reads CASSLTTGKDGYTF. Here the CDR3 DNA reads TGCGCCAGCAGCCTCACGACAGGGAAGGATGGCTACACCTTC.

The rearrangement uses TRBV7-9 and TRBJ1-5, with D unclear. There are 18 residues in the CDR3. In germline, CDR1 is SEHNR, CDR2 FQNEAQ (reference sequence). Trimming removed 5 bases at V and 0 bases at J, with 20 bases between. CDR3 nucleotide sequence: TGTGCCAGCAGCCCAAGTTCGTCTGGGCCGTATAGCAATCAGCCCCAGCATTTT. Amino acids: CASSPSSSGPYSNQPQHF.

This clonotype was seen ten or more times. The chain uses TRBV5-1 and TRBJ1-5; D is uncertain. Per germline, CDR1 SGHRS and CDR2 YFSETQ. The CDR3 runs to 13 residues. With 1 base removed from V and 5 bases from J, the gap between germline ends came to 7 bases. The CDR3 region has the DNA TGCGCCAGCAGCTTGAATGTCGATCAGCCCCAGCATTTT. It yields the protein CASSLNVDQPQHF.

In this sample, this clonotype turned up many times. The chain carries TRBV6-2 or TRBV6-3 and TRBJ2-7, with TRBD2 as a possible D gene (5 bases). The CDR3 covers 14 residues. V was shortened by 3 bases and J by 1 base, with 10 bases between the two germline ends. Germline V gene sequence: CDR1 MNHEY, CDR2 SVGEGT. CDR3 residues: CASSYRLQSYEQYF. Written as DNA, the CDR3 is TGTGCCAGCAGTTATCGACTACAGTCCTACGAGCAGTACTTC.

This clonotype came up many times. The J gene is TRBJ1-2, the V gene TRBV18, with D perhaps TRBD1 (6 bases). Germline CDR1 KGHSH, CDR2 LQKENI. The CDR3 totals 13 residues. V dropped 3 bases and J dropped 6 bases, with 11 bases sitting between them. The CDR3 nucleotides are TGTGCCAGCTCACCCCGGACAGATGATGGCTACACCTTC. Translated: CASSPRTDDGYTF.

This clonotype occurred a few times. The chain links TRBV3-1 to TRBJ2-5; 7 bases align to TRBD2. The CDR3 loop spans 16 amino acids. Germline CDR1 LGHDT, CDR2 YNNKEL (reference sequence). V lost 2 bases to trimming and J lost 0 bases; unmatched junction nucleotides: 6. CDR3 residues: CASSQYSGAYQETQYF. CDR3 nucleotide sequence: TGTGCCAGCAGCCAATACAGCGGGGCGTACCAAGAGACCCAGTACTTC.

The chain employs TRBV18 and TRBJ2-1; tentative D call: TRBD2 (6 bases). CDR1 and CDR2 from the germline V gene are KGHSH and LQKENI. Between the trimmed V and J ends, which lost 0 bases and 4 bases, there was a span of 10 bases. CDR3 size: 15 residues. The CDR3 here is CASSPPRTNYNEQFF. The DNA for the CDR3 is TGTGCCAGCTCACCACCTAGGACTAATTACAATGAGCAGTTCTTC.